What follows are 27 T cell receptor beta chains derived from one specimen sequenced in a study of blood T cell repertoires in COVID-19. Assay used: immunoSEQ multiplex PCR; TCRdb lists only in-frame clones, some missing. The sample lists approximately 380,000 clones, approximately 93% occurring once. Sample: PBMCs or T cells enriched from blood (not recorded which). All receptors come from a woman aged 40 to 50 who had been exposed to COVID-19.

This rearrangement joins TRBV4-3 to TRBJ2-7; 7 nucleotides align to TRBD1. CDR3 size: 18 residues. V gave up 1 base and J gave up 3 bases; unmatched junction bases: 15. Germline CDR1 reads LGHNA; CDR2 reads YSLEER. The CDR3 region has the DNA TGCGCCAGCAGCCAAGGGGTTCGACAGGGCTTAGAGCTCTACGAGCAGTACTTC. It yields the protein CASSQGVRQGLELYEQYF.

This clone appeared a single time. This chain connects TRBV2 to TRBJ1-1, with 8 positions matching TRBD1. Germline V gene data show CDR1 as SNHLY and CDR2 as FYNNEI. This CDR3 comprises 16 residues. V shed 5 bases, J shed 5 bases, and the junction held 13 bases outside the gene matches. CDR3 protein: CASSTRTGLSGTEAFF. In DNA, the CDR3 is TGTGCCAGCAGTACTAGGACAGGGTTGAGCGGGACTGAAGCTTTCTTT.

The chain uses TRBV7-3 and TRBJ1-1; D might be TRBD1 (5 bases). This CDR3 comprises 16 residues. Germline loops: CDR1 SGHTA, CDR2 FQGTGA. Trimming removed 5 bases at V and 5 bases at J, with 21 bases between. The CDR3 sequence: CASSPTQDPPGTEAFF. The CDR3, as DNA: TGTGCCAGCAGCCCTACACAGGACCCTCCTGGGACTGAAGCTTTCTTT.

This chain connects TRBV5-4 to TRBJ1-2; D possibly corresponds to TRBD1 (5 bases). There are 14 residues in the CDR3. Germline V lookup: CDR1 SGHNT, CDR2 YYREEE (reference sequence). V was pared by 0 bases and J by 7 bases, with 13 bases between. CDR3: CASSLEILGGGYTF. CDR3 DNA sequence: TGTGCCAGCAGCTTGGAGATCCTCGGGGGTGGCTACACCTTC.

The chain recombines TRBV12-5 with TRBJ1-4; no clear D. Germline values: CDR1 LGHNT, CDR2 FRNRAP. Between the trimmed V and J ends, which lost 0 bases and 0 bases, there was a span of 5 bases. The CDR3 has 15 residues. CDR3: CASGLVAATNEKLFF. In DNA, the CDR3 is TGTGCTAGTGGTTTGGTGGCTGCAACTAATGAAAAACTGTTTTTT.

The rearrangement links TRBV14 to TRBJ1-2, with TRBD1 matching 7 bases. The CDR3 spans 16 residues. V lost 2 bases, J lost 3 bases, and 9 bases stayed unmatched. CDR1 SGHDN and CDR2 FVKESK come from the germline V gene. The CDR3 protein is CASSQPGRTGDYGYTF. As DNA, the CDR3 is TGTGCCAGCAGCCAACCTGGCCGGACAGGCGACTATGGCTACACCTTC.

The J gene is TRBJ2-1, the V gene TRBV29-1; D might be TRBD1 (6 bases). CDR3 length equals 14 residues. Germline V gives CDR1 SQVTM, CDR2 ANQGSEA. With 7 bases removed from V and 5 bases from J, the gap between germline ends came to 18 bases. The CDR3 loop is CSGVPGHTNNEQFF. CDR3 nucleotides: TGCAGCGGCGTCCCGGGACATACCAACAATGAGCAGTTCTTC.

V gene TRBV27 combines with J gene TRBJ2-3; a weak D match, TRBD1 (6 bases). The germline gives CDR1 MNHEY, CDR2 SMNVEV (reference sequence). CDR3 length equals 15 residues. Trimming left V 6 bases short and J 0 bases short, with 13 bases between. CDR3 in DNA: TGTGCCAGCAGACAAGACAGGACCAGCACAGATACGCAGTATTTT. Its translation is CASRQDRTSTDTQYF.

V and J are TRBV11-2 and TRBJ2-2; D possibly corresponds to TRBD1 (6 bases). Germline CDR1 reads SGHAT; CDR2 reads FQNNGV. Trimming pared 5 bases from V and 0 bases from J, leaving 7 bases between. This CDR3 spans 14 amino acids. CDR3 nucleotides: TGTGCCAGCAGCGGACAGTCGAACACCGGGGAGCTGTTTTTT. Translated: CASSGQSNTGELFF. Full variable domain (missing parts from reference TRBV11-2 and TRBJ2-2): EAGVAQSPRYKIIEKRQSVAFWCNPISGHATLYWYQQILGQGPKLLIQFQNNGVVDDSQLPKDRFSAERLKGVDSTLKIQPAKLEDSAVYLCASSGQSNTGELFFGEGSRLTVL.

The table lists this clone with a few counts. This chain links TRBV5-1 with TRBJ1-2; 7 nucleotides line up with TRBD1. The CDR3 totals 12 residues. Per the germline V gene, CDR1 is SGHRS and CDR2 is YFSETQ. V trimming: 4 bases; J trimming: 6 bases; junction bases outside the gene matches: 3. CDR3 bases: TGCGCCAGCAGCCGACAGGGAGATGGCTACACCTTC. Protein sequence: CASSRQGDGYTF.

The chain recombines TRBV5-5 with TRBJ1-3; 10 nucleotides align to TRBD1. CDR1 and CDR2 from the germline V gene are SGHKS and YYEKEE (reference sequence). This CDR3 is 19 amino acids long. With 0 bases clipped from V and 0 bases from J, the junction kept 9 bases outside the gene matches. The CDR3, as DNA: TGTGCCAGCAGCTTGGTTGGGACAGGGGACTCCCTCTCTGGAAACACCATATATTTT. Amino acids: CASSLVGTGDSLSGNTIYF. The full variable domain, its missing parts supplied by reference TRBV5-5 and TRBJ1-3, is DAGVTQSPTHLIKTRGQQVTLRCSPISGHKSVSWYQQVLGQGPQFIFQYYEKEERGRGNFPDRFSARQFPNYSSELNVNALLLGDSALYLCASSLVGTGDSLSGNTIYFGEGSWLTVV.

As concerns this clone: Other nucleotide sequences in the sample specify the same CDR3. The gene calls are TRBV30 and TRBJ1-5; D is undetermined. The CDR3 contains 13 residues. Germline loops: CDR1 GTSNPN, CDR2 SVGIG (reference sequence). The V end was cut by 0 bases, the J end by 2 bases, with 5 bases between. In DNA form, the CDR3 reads TGTGCCTGGAGTGTTCAGGGCAATCAGCCCCAGCATTTT. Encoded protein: CAWSVQGNQPQHF. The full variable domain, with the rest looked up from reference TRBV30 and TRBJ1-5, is SQTIHQWPATLVQPVGSPLSLECTVEGTSNPNLYWYRQAAGRGLQLLFYSVGIGQISSEVPQNLSASRPQDRQFILSSKKLLLSDSGFYLCAWSVQGNQPQHFGDGTRLSIL.

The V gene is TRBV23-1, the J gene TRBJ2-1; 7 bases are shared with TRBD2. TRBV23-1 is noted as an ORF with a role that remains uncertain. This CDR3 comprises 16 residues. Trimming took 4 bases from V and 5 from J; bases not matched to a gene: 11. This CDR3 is CASSRSVERGNNEQFF. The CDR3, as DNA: TGCGCCAGCAGTCGTTCGGTGGAGCGGGGCAACAATGAGCAGTTCTTC.

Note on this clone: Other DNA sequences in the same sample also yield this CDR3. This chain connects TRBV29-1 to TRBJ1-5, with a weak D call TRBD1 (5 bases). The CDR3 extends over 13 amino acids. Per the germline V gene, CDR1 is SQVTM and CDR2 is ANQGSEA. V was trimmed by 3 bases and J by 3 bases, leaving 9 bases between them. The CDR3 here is CSVDSGPNQPQHF. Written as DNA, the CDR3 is TGCAGCGTTGACTCAGGGCCCAATCAGCCCCAGCATTTT.

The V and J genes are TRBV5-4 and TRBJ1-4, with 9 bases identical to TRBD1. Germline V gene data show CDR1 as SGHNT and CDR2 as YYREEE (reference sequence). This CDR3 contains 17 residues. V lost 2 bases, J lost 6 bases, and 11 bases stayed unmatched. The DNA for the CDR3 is TGTGCCAGCAGCTTCCAACGGGACAGGGAGTATTATGAAAAACTGTTTTTT. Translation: CASSFQRDREYYEKLFF.

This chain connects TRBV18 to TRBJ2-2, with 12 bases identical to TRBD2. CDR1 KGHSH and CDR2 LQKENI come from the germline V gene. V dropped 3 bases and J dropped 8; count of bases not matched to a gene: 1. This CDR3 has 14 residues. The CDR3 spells CASSPGLAGGELFF. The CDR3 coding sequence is TGTGCCAGCTCACCCGGACTAGCGGGAGGGGAGCTGTTTTTT.

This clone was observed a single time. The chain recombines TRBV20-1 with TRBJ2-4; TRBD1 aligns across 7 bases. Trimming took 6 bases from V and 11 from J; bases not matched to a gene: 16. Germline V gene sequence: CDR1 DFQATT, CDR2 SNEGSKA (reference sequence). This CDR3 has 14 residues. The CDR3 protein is CSASTTGRSGVQYF. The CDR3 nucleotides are TGCAGTGCCAGTACGACAGGGCGATCCGGGGTTCAGTACTTC.

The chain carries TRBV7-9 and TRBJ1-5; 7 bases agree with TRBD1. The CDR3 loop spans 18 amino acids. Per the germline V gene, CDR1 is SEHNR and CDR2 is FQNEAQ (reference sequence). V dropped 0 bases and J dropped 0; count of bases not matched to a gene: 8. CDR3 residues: CASSLAGRGGYSNQPQHF. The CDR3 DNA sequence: TGTGCCAGCAGCTTAGCGGGCCGAGGGGGCTATAGCAATCAGCCCCAGCATTTT.

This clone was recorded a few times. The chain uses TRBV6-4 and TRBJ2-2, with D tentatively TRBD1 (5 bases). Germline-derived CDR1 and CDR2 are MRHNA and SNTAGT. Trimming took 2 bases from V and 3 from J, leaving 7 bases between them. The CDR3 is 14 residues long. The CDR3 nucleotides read TGTGCCAGCAGTGACAGGGGTGACACCGGGGAGCTGTTTTTT. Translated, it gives CASSDRGDTGELFF.

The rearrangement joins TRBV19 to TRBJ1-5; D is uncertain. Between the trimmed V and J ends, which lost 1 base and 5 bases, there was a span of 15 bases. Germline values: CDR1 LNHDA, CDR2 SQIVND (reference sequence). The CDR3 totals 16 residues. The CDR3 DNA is TGTGCCAGTAGTATAGTTCCCAACCGGGTCGATCAGCCCCAGCATTTT. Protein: CASSIVPNRVDQPQHF.

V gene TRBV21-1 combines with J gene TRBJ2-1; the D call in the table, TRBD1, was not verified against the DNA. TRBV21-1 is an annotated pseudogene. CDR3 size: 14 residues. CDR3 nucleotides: TGTGCCAGCAGCAAGAGGGGGCGGCACAATGAGCAGTTCTTC. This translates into CASSKRGRHNEQFF.

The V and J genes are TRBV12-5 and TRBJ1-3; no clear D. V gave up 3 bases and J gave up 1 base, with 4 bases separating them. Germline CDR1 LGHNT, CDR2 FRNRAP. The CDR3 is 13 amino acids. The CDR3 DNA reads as TGTGCTAGTGGTTTTTATTCTGGAAACACCATATATTTT. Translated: CASGFYSGNTIYF.

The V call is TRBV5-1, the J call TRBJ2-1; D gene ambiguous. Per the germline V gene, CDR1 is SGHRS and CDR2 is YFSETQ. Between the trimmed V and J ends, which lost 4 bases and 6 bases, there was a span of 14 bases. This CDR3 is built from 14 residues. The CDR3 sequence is CASSQRALGNEQFF. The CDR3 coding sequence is TGCGCCAGCAGCCAGCGTGCGCTGGGCAATGAGCAGTTCTTC.

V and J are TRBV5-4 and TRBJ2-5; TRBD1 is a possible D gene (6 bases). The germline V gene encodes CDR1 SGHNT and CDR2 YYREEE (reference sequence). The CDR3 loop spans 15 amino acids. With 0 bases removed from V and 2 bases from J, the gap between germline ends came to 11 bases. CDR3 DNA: TGTGCCAGCAGCTTGGCCGTTGGGACACAAGAGACCCAGTACTTC. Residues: CASSLAVGTQETQYF. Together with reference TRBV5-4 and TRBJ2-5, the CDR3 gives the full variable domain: ETGVTQSPTHLIKTRGQQVTLRCSSQSGHNTVSWYQQALGQGPQFIFQYYREEENGRGNFPPRFSGLQFPNYSSELNVNALELDDSALYLCASSLAVGTQETQYFGPGTRLLVL.

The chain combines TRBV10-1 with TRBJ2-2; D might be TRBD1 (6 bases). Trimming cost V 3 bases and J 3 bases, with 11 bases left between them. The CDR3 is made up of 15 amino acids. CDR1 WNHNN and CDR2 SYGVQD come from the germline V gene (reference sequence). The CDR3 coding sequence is TGCGCCAGCAGTGAACTCCACAGGGACACCGGGGAGCTGTTTTTT. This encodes CASSELHRDTGELFF.

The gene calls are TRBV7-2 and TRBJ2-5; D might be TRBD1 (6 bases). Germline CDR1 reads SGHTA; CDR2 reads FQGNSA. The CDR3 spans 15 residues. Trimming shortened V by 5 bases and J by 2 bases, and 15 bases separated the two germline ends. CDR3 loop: CASSQRQVIQETQYF. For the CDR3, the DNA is TGTGCCAGCAGCCAGAGACAGGTCATACAAGAGACCCAGTACTTC. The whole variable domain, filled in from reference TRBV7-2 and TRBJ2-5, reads GAGVSQSPSNKVTEKGKDVELRCDPISGHTALYWYRQSLGQGLEFLIYFQGNSAPDKSGLPSDRFSAERTGGSVSTLTIQRTQQEDSAVYLCASSQRQVIQETQYFGPGTRLLVL.

CDR3 sequence (DNA): TGCAGCGCTGTCGACAGGGGAAGAGGGTATGGCTACACCTTC. Amino acids: CSAVDRGRGYGYTF. The chain is built from TRBV29-1 and TRBJ1-2; 8 bases match TRBD1. The V segment lost 7 bases and the J segment 5 bases; nucleotides outside the gene matches: 12. The CDR3 sequence is 14 residues long. Germline CDR1 reads SQVTM; CDR2 reads ANQGSEA.